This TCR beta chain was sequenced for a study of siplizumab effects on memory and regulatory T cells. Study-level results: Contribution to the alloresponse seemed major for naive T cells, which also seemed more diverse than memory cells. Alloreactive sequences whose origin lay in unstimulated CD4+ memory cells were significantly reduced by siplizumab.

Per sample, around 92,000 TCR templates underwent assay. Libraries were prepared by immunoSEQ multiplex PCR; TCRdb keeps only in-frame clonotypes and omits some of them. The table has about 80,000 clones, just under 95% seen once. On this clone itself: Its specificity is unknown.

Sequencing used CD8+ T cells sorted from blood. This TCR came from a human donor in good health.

The CDR3 DNA follows: TGTGCCAGCAGCTTAGTCCGGTCAGGGATGATGGTCGAGCAGTACTTC. Its translation is CASSLVRSGMMVEQYF. The chain couples TRBV11-2 to TRBJ2-7, with a possible D match to TRBD1 (5 bases). Germline CDR1 SGHAT, CDR2 FQNNGV. CDR3 length: 16 residues. Trimming cost V 1 base and J 6 bases, with 19 bases left between them. The complete variable domain, with remaining parts taken from reference TRBV11-2 and TRBJ2-7, reads EAGVAQSPRYKIIEKRQSVAFWCNPISGHATLYWYQQILGQGPKLLIQFQNNGVVDDSQLPKDRFSAERLKGVDSTLKIQPAKLEDSAVYLCASSLVRSGMMVEQYFGPGTRLTVT.